This T cell receptor (beta chain) was sequenced in a study of T cells in Graves' hyperthyroidism and ophthalmopathy (dated by TCRdb to about 2019). For the wider study: Peripheral blood was sampled at the time of initial diagnosis, prior to any treatment. The paper describes TCR Vbeta CDR3 sequencing of 120 to 150 peripheral blood samples, made up of about 40 ophthalmopathy patients, roughly 75 hyperthyroidism patients and 17 progressor patients. Prospective prediction of ophthalmopathy was tested in an independent validation cohort consisting of 18 hyperthyroidism patients and some 15 patients who later progressed to ophthalmopathy. The approximately 98 discovery patients were randomly divided into training and test sets at a 7:3 ratio. A discovery cohort of about a hundred patients, about 40 with Graves' ophthalmopathy and over 55 with stable Graves' hyperthyroidism, was used to find distinguishing TCR V-J signatures. The study also compared thyroid tissue and blood T-cell repertoires from five or six Graves' hyperthyroidism patients. After sampling, hyperthyroidism patients received methimazole starting at 30 mg daily, and ophthalmopathy patients received high-dose intravenous methylprednisolone.

Trimming removed 0 bases from V and 6 bases from J, leaving 21 bases between the germline ends. Sequences MGHRA (CDR1) and YSYEKL (CDR2) are obtained from the germline V gene. The CDR3 goes from the cysteine to the phenylalanine over 17 residues. Only CDR3 DNA is held: 51 bases, read in frame from base 1. The TCR beta CDR3 regions were amplified from the RNA transcripts. The first round of RT-PCR for the TCR CDR3 was performed with the HTBI primer set and the Qiagen OneStep RT-PCR kit. Libraries were constructed in a second round of multiplex PCR, after which size selection and purification were carried out. Sequencing of the libraries was done on an Illumina HiSeq2000 using paired-end 100 bp reads. Per the source publication's procedure: Raw data were processed with SOAPnuke, discarding reads with adapters, uncalled bases, mean Phred below 15, or no exact constant-primer or identifier match. COPE v1.2.5 was used to merge high-quality paired reads, and clonotypes were defined as unique nucleotide sequences. MiTCR v1.1 was used to align the clonotypes against IMGT TRBV, TRBD and TRBJ reference segments. Analysis was restricted to V-J combinations with a frequency above 0.0001, which covered roughly 99% of repertoires. The TCS score was defined as F50 (clonal expansion) divided by E x V (chaos), with BLOSUM62-based TCRdist calculated between CDR3 peptides within each V-J. Welch's t-statistics and random forest reduced 514 V-J features to 13, which were used in a naive Bayes classifier (R e1071). In TCRdb, the public reads were trimmed at Q25 with fastp and aligned with MiXCR, with productive beta chains retained. CDR3 protein duplicates are merged, each entry listing the most common genes and DNA. The V and J calls here are based on TCRdb, not the publication. This sample holds around 400,000 distinct CDR3 sequences; about 13% were observed only once. Over 8.5% of the sample rests with the top ten.

A patient counted as having stable Graves' hyperthyroidism if no progression to ophthalmopathy occurred over 18 months of follow-up. Hyperthyroidism patients were aged 18 to 65 years and newly diagnosed, with disease duration of less than 2 months. Any patient with an uncontrolled infection, another autoimmune disease, pregnancy or lactation was excluded. Diagnoses relied on clinical symptoms, serum thyroxine and TRAb, thyroid ultrasound and orbital computed tomography. PBMCs were separated from 10 ml of fresh peripheral blood using Ficoll-Paque density gradient centrifugation. Trizol reagent was used to extract total RNA, and RNA quality was then checked on an Agilent 2100 Bioanalyzer. With respect to this clonotype: No cognate antigen has been identified for it. No per-base quality is available; no much larger clone lies one base away.

Beyond this particular receptor, the publication reports: No statistical method was used to fix the sample size in advance, and group allocation was not hidden from the investigators. In validation, the model predicted progression to ophthalmopathy a median of 6.5 months before onset, with approximately 70% sensitivity and roughly 73% specificity. A model built on a 13 V-J signature distinguished ophthalmopathy from stable hyperthyroidism, reaching roughly 88% sensitivity and 81% to 83% specificity in cross-validation and 80%/75% in testing. Most expanded thyroid clonotypes (frequency above 0.001) were also found in blood, which suggests that blood repertoires may mirror thyroid immune responses.

The specimen sequenced was blood. The V and J segments used are TRBV4-1 and TRBJ2-7; a tentative D match to TRBD1 spans 5 bases. The clonotype comes from a woman under 30 with Graves' hyperthyroidism. The DNA sequence is as follows: TGCGCCAGCAGCCAAGACCCCGTACTCTTAAGGGGTGGCGAGCAGTACTTC. Its coded protein is CASSQDPVLLRGGEQYF.